Shown below are 28 T cell receptor beta chains from a single sample sequenced in a study of blood T cell repertoires in COVID-19. Clones were read by immunoSEQ multiplex PCR, and TCRdb kept only the in-frame ones, dropping some. Of 35,000 to 55,000 clones listed, approximately 86% were seen once; the top ten hold over 9%. Specimen: peripheral blood. These receptors all stem from a human donor in a cohort sampled during active COVID-19.

The CDR3 reads CASSLAGVLARDGPLHF. The CDR3, as DNA: TGTGCCAGCAGCTTGGCGGGGGTACTTGCCCGGGATGGGCCCCTCCACTTT. The chain is built from TRBV5-6 and TRBJ1-6; the D gene is possibly TRBD1 (5 bases). From germline, CDR1 is SGHDT and CDR2 YYEEEE. There are 17 residues in the CDR3. V was trimmed by 0 bases and J by 13 bases, leaving 23 bases between them.

This clone has a handful of counts. The chain employs TRBV5-1 and TRBJ1-6, with D unclear. The CDR3 loop spans 18 amino acids. Germline V gene lookup returns CDR1 SGHRS and CDR2 YFSETQ. V was trimmed by 1 base and J by 0 bases, leaving 14 bases between them. CDR3 DNA sequence: TGCGCCAGCAGCTTGTTTGCCGGGATGAGCTCCTATAATTCACCCCTCCACTTT. It translates to CASSLFAGMSSYNSPLHF.

The table lists this clone with a count of one. CDR3: CASRGWGGNEQFF. CDR3 coding DNA: TGTGCCAGCAGAGGGTGGGGAGGCAATGAGCAGTTCTTC. The chain has TRBV28 and TRBJ2-1, with a weak D call TRBD2 (6 bases). The length of the CDR3 is 13 residues. CDR1 is MDHEN, CDR2 SYDVKM, per germline. Trimming removed 6 bases at V and 6 bases at J, with 12 bases between.

V usage is TRBV5-6 and J usage is TRBJ1-2, with TRBD1 identical over 7 bases. The CDR3 loop spans 14 amino acids. The germline gives CDR1 SGHDT, CDR2 YYEEEE. With 5 bases clipped from V and 4 bases from J, the junction kept 8 bases outside the gene matches. The CDR3 spells CASSRGTVGYGYTF. CDR3 sequence (DNA): TGTGCCAGCAGTCGTGGGACAGTCGGCTATGGCTACACCTTC.

The chain employs TRBV21-1 and TRBJ1-5; the table's TRBD1 call for D was not verified on the DNA. TRBV21-1 is classified as a pseudogene. There are 14 residues in the CDR3. The CDR3 bases are TGTGCCAGCTCCCCAGTCCGCAGCAATCAGCCCCAGCATTTT. Translating gives CASSPVRSNQPQHF.

The V call is TRBV3-1 (or the pseudogene TRBV3-2), the J call TRBJ2-5; 7 bases align to TRBD2. The CDR3 has 17 residues. In germline, CDR1 is LGHDT, CDR2 YNNKEL (reference sequence). Germline trimming cut 4 bases from V and 5 bases from J; bases unmatched to any gene: 16. The CDR3 sequence: CASSPRGVSRSRETQYF. CDR3 nucleotide sequence: TGTGCCAGCAGCCCCCGGGGGGTCAGTCGCAGTCGGGAGACCCAGTACTTC.

The chain uses TRBV6-4 and TRBJ1-3, with D possibly matching TRBD1 (6 bases). Germline CDR1 MRHNA, CDR2 SNTAGT. CDR3 length: 18 amino acids. The V end was cut by 6 bases, the J end by 4 bases, with 25 bases between. CDR3 DNA: TGTGCCAGCAGCGTATACAAAAAAAACAGGGTCGGCGGAAACACCATATATTTT. Amino acids: CASSVYKKNRVGGNTIYF.

This clone was seen a few times. The chain employs TRBV7-2 and TRBJ2-1, with 7 bases identical to TRBD1. Unmatched junction bases numbered 5, after V lost 4 bases and J lost 2 bases. Germline V gene lookup returns CDR1 SGHTA and CDR2 FQGNSA. The CDR3 runs 15 residues. CDR3 in amino acids: CASSYGQATYNEQFF. The CDR3 bases are TGTGCCAGCAGCTACGGACAGGCCACCTACAATGAGCAGTTCTTC. Full variable domain (remainder filled in from reference TRBV7-2 and TRBJ2-1): GAGVSQSPSNKVTEKGKDVELRCDPISGHTALYWYRQSLGQGLEFLIYFQGNSAPDKSGLPSDRFSAERTGGSVSTLTIQRTQQEDSAVYLCASSYGQATYNEQFFGPGTRLTVL.

This chain uses TRBV11-3 with TRBJ2-1; 8 bases align to TRBD1. The CDR3 extends over 16 amino acids. The junction had 6 bases not matched to a gene; V was cut back by 5 bases and J by 0 bases. Germline V gives CDR1 SGHNT, CDR2 YENEEA. CDR3 loop: CASSPGQGHSYNEQFF. For the CDR3, the DNA is TGTGCCAGCAGCCCCGGACAGGGTCACTCCTACAATGAGCAGTTCTTC.

The chain is built from TRBV12-3 or TRBV12-4 and TRBJ2-6, with D hard to call. The CDR3 runs to 13 residues. V dropped 7 bases and J dropped 2 bases, with 6 bases sitting between them. In DNA form, the CDR3 reads TGTGCCAGCACTCCGGCTGGGGCCAACGTCCTGACTTTC. It specifies CASTPAGANVLTF.

This clone was seen once. V gene TRBV7-9 combines with J gene TRBJ2-1; possibly TRBD2 for D (5 bases). Germline-derived CDR1 and CDR2 are SEHNR and FQNEAQ (reference sequence). CDR3 size: 14 residues. Trimming removed 7 bases from V and 2 bases from J, with 12 bases in between. The CDR3 reads CASTRGGTYNEQFF. In DNA, the CDR3 is TGTGCCAGCACCCGGGGTGGGACCTACAATGAGCAGTTCTTC.

This chain connects TRBV28 to TRBJ2-5, with a tentative D call TRBD2 (5 bases). This CDR3 comprises 15 residues. Looked up from germline, CDR1 is MDHEN and CDR2 is SYDVKM. Deletions cut 4 bases from V and 2 bases from J, with 14 bases between. The CDR3 is CASSSPPRTQETQYF. CDR3 DNA sequence: TGTGCCAGCAGTTCCCCCCCTAGGACTCAAGAGACCCAGTACTTC. The whole variable domain, filled in from reference TRBV28 and TRBJ2-5, reads DVKVTQSSRYLVKRTGEKVFLECVQDMDHENMFWYRQDPGLGLRLIYFSYDVKMKEKGDIPEGYSVSREKKERFSLILESASTNQTSMYLCASSSPPRTQETQYFGPGTRLLVL.

The chain employs TRBV4-1 and TRBJ2-5; TRBD2 agrees at 9 bases. Germline values: CDR1 MGHRA, CDR2 YSYEKL. There are 14 residues in the CDR3. V was pared by 3 bases and J by 5 bases, with 4 bases of the junction left unmatched. In DNA form, the CDR3 reads TGCGCCAGCAGCCAGACTAGCGGAGGGGAGACCCAGTACTTC. It is translated as CASSQTSGGETQYF.

The V and J genes are TRBV4-3 and TRBJ2-7, with D tentatively TRBD1 (5 bases). V gave up 1 base and J gave up 3 bases, with 13 bases separating them. The CDR3 spans 15 residues. Per germline, CDR1 LGHNA and CDR2 YSLEER. The CDR3 protein is CASSQGIGAGYEQYF. CDR3 DNA: TGCGCCAGCAGCCAAGGGATAGGGGCCGGCTACGAGCAGTACTTC.

The chain combines TRBV24-1 with TRBJ1-2, with a weak D call TRBD1 (6 bases). The CDR3 covers 16 residues. Germline lookup yields CDR1 KGHDR and CDR2 SFDVKD. The germline V and J ends were trimmed by 9 bases and 2 bases, with 21 bases remaining between them. CDR3 amino acids: CATPSRTGGSNYGYTF. The DNA of the CDR3 is TGTGCCACCCCCTCCCGGACGGGGGGCTCCAACTATGGCTACACCTTC.

This chain links TRBV7-9 with TRBJ2-7, with 7 bases lining up with TRBD1. Germline V gene data show CDR1 as SEHNR and CDR2 as FQNEAQ (reference sequence). With 2 bases clipped from V and 0 bases from J, the junction kept 4 bases outside the gene matches. The CDR3 loop spans 15 amino acids. As DNA, the CDR3 is TGTGCCAGCAGCTTATCCCGGGACAGCTCCTACGAGCAGTACTTC. Protein product: CASSLSRDSSYEQYF.

This chain uses TRBV30 with TRBJ2-3; no definite D call. Germline CDR1 and CDR2: GTSNPN and SVGIG (reference sequence). The CDR3 is 15 amino acids. The V and J ends lost 1 base and 2 bases respectively, with 13 bases between them. In DNA form, the CDR3 reads TGTGCCTGGAGTGAAGCAGGCCTCCTCACAGATACGCAGTATTTT. Translating it yields CAWSEAGLLTDTQYF.

This rearrangement joins TRBV5-4 to TRBJ1-5; 9 bases line up with TRBD1. This CDR3 contains 15 residues. Trimming cost V 0 bases and J 5 bases; bases outside gene matches: 3. Per the germline V gene, CDR1 is SGHNT and CDR2 is YYREEE (reference sequence). The CDR3 coding sequence is TGTGCCAGCAGCTTGGGGGGACAGGGTGATCAGCCCCAGCATTTT. This sequence encodes CASSLGGQGDQPQHF.

The chain employs TRBV5-1 and TRBJ1-1; D call uncertain. From germline, CDR1 is SGHRS and CDR2 YFSETQ. V was cut by 3 bases and J by 0 bases, with 12 bases left in between. The CDR3 loop spans 15 amino acids. The CDR3 spells CASSYAGSMNTEAFF. CDR3 DNA: TGCGCCAGCAGCTATGCCGGGAGCATGAACACTGAAGCTTTCTTT.

CDR3 in DNA: TGTGCCAGCAGCCCAGCGGGTGGGTTCTTGGGCTATGGCTACACCTTC. It yields the protein CASSPAGGFLGYGYTF. The genes are TRBV28 and TRBJ1-2; no definite D call. Looked up from germline, CDR1 is MDHEN and CDR2 is SYDVKM. The CDR3 runs to 16 residues. Trimming removed 6 bases at V and 4 bases at J, with 21 bases between.

This clone was seen a few times. The chain joins TRBV10-3 to TRBJ1-2, with 7 nucleotides matching TRBD1. V shed 3 bases, J shed 0 bases, and the junction held 1 base outside the gene matches. The germline V gene encodes CDR1 ENHRY and CDR2 SYGVKD. The CDR3 is 14 amino acids. The DNA for the CDR3 is TGTGCCATCAGTGATACAGGGGCTAACTATGGCTACACCTTC. It is translated as CAISDTGANYGYTF.

V gene TRBV6-5 combines with J gene TRBJ1-2; D is uncertain. Trimming stripped 5 bases from V and 0 bases from J, with 7 bases between. Germline V gene data show CDR1 as MNHEY and CDR2 as SVGAGI. CDR3 length: 13 amino acids. CDR3 in DNA: TGTGCCAGCAGTACAACTACTAACTATGGCTACACCTTC. It specifies CASSTTTNYGYTF.

The rearrangement links TRBV6-1 to TRBJ2-2; 7 bases fit TRBD2. With 1 base clipped from V and 6 bases from J, the junction kept 8 bases outside the gene matches. The CDR3 totals 16 residues. Germline CDR1 MNHNS, CDR2 SASEGT. The CDR3 protein is CASSEDTAGVAGELFF. The CDR3 DNA reads as TGTGCCAGCAGTGAAGATACGGCGGGGGTAGCCGGGGAGCTGTTTTTT.

V gene TRBV7-2 combines with J gene TRBJ1-6; the D gene is possibly TRBD1 (6 bases). V was trimmed by 4 bases and J by 3 bases, leaving 10 bases between them. CDR3 length: 15 amino acids. The germline V gene encodes CDR1 SGHTA and CDR2 FQGNSA. In DNA, the CDR3 is TGTGCCAGCAGCTCACAGGGTTTCTATAATTCACCCCTCCACTTT. It specifies CASSSQGFYNSPLHF.

This clone occurred a few times. V gene TRBV9 combines with J gene TRBJ1-2, with 9 bases that match TRBD1. With 3 bases clipped from V and 3 bases from J, the junction kept 12 bases outside the gene matches. Germline V gene lookup returns CDR1 SGDLS and CDR2 YYNGEE. The CDR3 totals 17 residues. In DNA, the CDR3 is TGTGCCAGCAGCGCCCCCCGGGACAGGGCCTCTGACTATGGCTACACCTTC. This encodes CASSAPRDRASDYGYTF.

The chain uses TRBV29-1 and TRBJ1-2; D ambiguous. The CDR3 contains 13 residues. Germline CDR1 is SQVTM and CDR2 is ANQGSEA. Trimming took off 2 bases at V and 7 bases at J, with 14 bases between the two ends. Here the CDR3 reads CSVEKTASGGYTF. DNA of the CDR3: TGCAGCGTTGAAAAAACGGCTAGCGGTGGCTACACCTTC.

The genes are TRBV5-5 and TRBJ1-6, with TRBD1 as a possible D gene (5 bases). The V gene's germline CDR1 is SGHKS and CDR2 YYEKEE (reference sequence). This CDR3 region has 15 residues. V was shortened by 4 bases and J by 10 bases, with 18 bases between the two germline ends. The CDR3 here is CASSPDRGGGSPLHF. The DNA for the CDR3 is TGTGCCAGCAGCCCCGATAGGGGAGGAGGATCACCCCTCCACTTT.

V and J are TRBV4-1 and TRBJ2-1; the D gene is possibly TRBD2 (7 bases). The germline V and J ends were trimmed by 0 bases and 0 bases, with 15 bases remaining between them. Germline values: CDR1 MGHRA, CDR2 YSYEKL. The length of the CDR3 is 18 residues. CDR3: CASSQETGLESSYNEQFF. Written as DNA, the CDR3 is TGCGCCAGCAGCCAAGAGACAGGACTAGAGTCCTCCTACAATGAGCAGTTCTTC.